The 26 T cell receptor beta chains listed next were all sequenced from one sample in a study of shared clonotypes between healthy human individuals. Assay used: immunoSEQ multiplex PCR; TCRdb lists only in-frame clones, some missing. Here the sample spans 1,400,000 or so clones, around 98.5% being singletons. Source material: naive CD4+ T cells sorted from blood. This sample's subset: CD45RA+ positively selected. Receptors originate from a man aged 30 to 39 in good health.

The chain couples TRBV29-1 to TRBJ1-1; D uncertain. Germline assignment: CDR1 SQVTM and CDR2 ANQGSEA. This CDR3 spans 12 amino acids. Trimming removed 4 bases at V and 1 base at J, with 7 bases between. CDR3 region: CSVADGNTEAFF. DNA for the CDR3: TGCAGCGTTGCCGACGGGAACACTGAAGCTTTCTTT.

V gene TRBV5-4 combines with J gene TRBJ2-5, with D unresolved. Trimming pared 0 bases from V and 5 bases from J, leaving 8 bases between. The CDR3 extends over 13 amino acids. Germline V gene lookup returns CDR1 SGHNT and CDR2 YYREEE (reference sequence). For the CDR3, the DNA is TGTGCCAGCAGCTTGGGATTCGGGGAGACCCAGTACTTC. The encoded protein is CASSLGFGETQYF.

The chain links TRBV19 to TRBJ1-5, with D possibly matching TRBD1 (5 bases). The CDR3 spans 15 residues. The germline V gene has CDR1 LNHDA and CDR2 SQIVND (reference sequence). V was trimmed by 5 bases and J by 2 bases, leaving 13 bases between them. The DNA of the CDR3 is TGTGCCAGTAGTCAGAGGGGAGCAGGCAATCAGCCCCAGCATTTT. Translated, it gives CASSQRGAGNQPQHF.

This chain connects TRBV6-1 to TRBJ2-1; 12 nucleotides agree with TRBD2. Germline CDR1 and CDR2: MNHNS and SASEGT. V was pared by 4 bases and J by 9 bases, with 16 bases of the junction left unmatched. The CDR3 is 18 residues long. CDR3 loop: CASSVPRLAGGQYGEQFF. The CDR3 DNA follows: TGTGCCAGCAGTGTTCCCCGTCTAGCGGGAGGGCAATATGGTGAGCAGTTCTTC.

This clone was observed once. This rearrangement joins TRBV9 to TRBJ2-7; the D gene is possibly TRBD1 (5 bases). V lost 0 bases and J 4 bases, leaving 14 bases between the germline ends. The CDR3 length is 15 residues. Looked up from germline, CDR1 is SGDLS and CDR2 is YYNGEE. For the CDR3, the DNA is TGTGCCAGCAGCGTAGGCTGGGTAGGGGAATACGAGCAGTACTTC. Protein product: CASSVGWVGEYEQYF. The variable domain in full, completed from reference TRBV9 and TRBJ2-7, reads DSGVTQTPKHLITATGQRVTLRCSPRSGDLSVYWYQQSLDQGLQFLIQYYNGEERAKGNILERFSAQQFPDLHSELNLSSLELGDSALYFCASSVGWVGEYEQYFGPGTRLTVT.

CDR3 amino acids: CAISEFPGVGANVLTF. CDR3 bases: TGTGCCATCAGTGAGTTTCCAGGGGTCGGGGCCAACGTCCTGACTTTC. The chain links TRBV10-3 to TRBJ2-6, with D possibly TRBD1 on 6 matching bases. Trimming took off 1 base at V and 4 bases at J, with 11 bases between the two ends. The CDR3 has 16 amino acids. CDR1 ENHRY and CDR2 SYGVKD come from the germline V gene.

J is TRBJ1-4 and V is TRBV10-2, with D maybe TRBD1 (5 bases). Looked up from germline, CDR1 is WSHSY and CDR2 is SAAADI. Trimming left V 3 bases short and J 5 bases short, with 10 bases between. This CDR3 has 14 amino acids. This chain's CDR3 is CASSDRTPNEKLFF. CDR3 DNA sequence: TGCGCCAGCAGTGACAGGACACCGAATGAAAAACTGTTTTTT.

V is TRBV7-9 and J is TRBJ2-1; TRBD1 matches 10 bases. Germline CDR1 and CDR2: SEHNR and FQNEAQ (reference sequence). V lost 0 bases and J lost 1; bases outside the gene matches: 9. The CDR3 runs to 19 residues. In DNA, the CDR3 is TGTGCCAGCAGCTTAGCCCTACCCGGACAGGGGGAATCCTACAATGAGCAGTTCTTC. Translated, it gives CASSLALPGQGESYNEQFF. The full variable domain, completed using reference TRBV7-9 and TRBJ2-1, is DTGVSQNPRHKITKRGQNVTFRCDPISEHNRLYWYRQTLGQGPEFLTYFQNEAQLEKSRLLSDRFSAERPKGSFSTLEIQRTEQGDSAMYLCASSLALPGQGESYNEQFFGPGTRLTVL.

CDR3 sequence (DNA): TGCGCCAGCAGCCGGACTGACAGGGGTGGTGAAAAACTGTTTTTT. It encodes CASSRTDRGGEKLFF. V is TRBV5-1 and J is TRBJ1-4, with TRBD1 matching 8 bases. J was trimmed by 7 bases and V by 4 bases; bases with no gene match: 9. Germline loops: CDR1 SGHRS, CDR2 YFSETQ. The CDR3 is made up of 15 amino acids.

With respect to this clone: Its ends do not fully match the called genes, so a read error is possible. The gene calls are TRBV9 and TRBJ2-2; 11 positions match TRBD2. The germline V gene has CDR1 SGDLS and CDR2 YYNGEE. The CDR3 length is 14 residues. CDR3 sequence (DNA): TGTGCCAGCAGGACTAGCGGGAACTCCGGGGAGCTGTTTTTT. It is translated as CASRTSGNSGELFF. The full variable domain, completed using reference TRBV9 and TRBJ2-2, is DSGVTQTPKHLITATGQRVTLRCSPRSGDLSVYWYQQSLDQGLQFLIQYYNGEERAKGNILERFSAQQFPDLHSELNLSSLELGDSALYFCASRTSGNSGELFFGEGSRLTVL.

The CDR3 here is CASSPKTSGRVQALEETQYF. The DNA of the CDR3 is TGCGCCAGCAGCCCGAAGACTAGCGGGAGAGTTCAGGCGCTTGAAGAGACCCAGTACTTC. V is TRBV5-1 and J is TRBJ2-5, with 12 bases lining up with TRBD2. Trimming at V came to 4 bases and at J to 3 bases, leaving 19 bases not matched to a gene. The CDR3 length is 20 residues. Germline CDR1 reads SGHRS; CDR2 reads YFSETQ.

As concerns this clone: Other DNA variants within this sample encode the same CDR3. CDR3 coding DNA: TGTGCCAGCAGCCTAGACTTGTCTGGGGCCAACGTCCTGACTTTC. It is translated as CASSLDLSGANVLTF. This chain links TRBV2 with TRBJ2-6; no firm D call. CDR3 length equals 15 residues. Germline V gives CDR1 SNHLY, CDR2 FYNNEI. The V gene lost 6 bases and the J gene lost 1 base, with 10 bases spanning the gap. Supplemented by reference TRBV2 and TRBJ2-6, the full variable domain reads EPEVTQTPSHQVTQMGQEVILRCVPISNHLYFYWYRQILGQKVEFLVSFYNNEISEKSEIFDDQFSVERPDGSNFTLKIRSTKLEDSAMYFCASSLDLSGANVLTFGAGSRLTVL.

J is TRBJ2-5 and V is TRBV25-1, with 7 bases fitting TRBD1. Looked up from germline, CDR1 is MGHDK and CDR2 is SYGVNS. The trim removed 3 bases at V and 7 bases at J, leaving 5 bases unmatched. The CDR3 runs 13 residues. Written as DNA, the CDR3 is TGTGCCAGCAGTGAGGCAGGGGGACGGACCCAGTACTTC. It yields the protein CASSEAGGRTQYF.

The chain recombines TRBV5-5 with TRBJ2-1; TRBD2 might be the D (6 bases). The CDR3 covers 17 residues. Trimming removed 1 base from V and 7 bases from J, with 21 bases in between. Germline V gives CDR1 SGHKS, CDR2 YYEKEE (reference sequence). CDR3 sequence reads: CASSLWASSGLWNEQFF. The CDR3 region has the DNA TGTGCCAGCAGCTTGTGGGCGAGTAGCGGCCTTTGGAATGAGCAGTTCTTC. The whole variable domain, filled in from reference TRBV5-5 and TRBJ2-1, reads DAGVTQSPTHLIKTRGQQVTLRCSPISGHKSVSWYQQVLGQGPQFIFQYYEKEERGRGNFPDRFSARQFPNYSSELNVNALLLGDSALYLCASSLWASSGLWNEQFFGPGTRLTVL.

The CDR3 region has the DNA TGCGCCAGCAGCTCGGGACAGAGAAATGAAAAACTGTTTTTT. Protein: CASSSGQRNEKLFF. The rearrangement joins TRBV5-1 to TRBJ1-4, with TRBD1 matching over 7 bases. This CDR3 contains 14 residues. Germline CDR1 SGHRS, CDR2 YFSETQ. V dropped 3 bases and J dropped 5; count of bases not matched to a gene: 4. The full variable domain, with the rest looked up from reference TRBV5-1 and TRBJ1-4, is KAGVTQTPRYLIKTRGQQVTLSCSPISGHRSVSWYQQTPGQGLQFLFEYFSETQRNKGNFPGRFSGRQFSNSRSEMNVSTLELGDSALYLCASSSGQRNEKLFFGSGTQLSVL.

V gene TRBV20-1 combines with J gene TRBJ1-1; no definite D call. The V and J ends lost 4 bases and 5 bases respectively, with 5 bases between them. The CDR3 is 10 residues long. CDR1 and CDR2 from the germline V gene are DFQATT and SNEGSKA (reference sequence). The CDR3 sequence: CSAKRTEAFF. The CDR3 DNA reads as TGCAGTGCTAAGAGAACTGAAGCTTTCTTT.

Comment on this clone: Other DNA sequences in this specimen translate into the identical CDR3. This chain joins TRBV10-1 and TRBJ1-2; TRBD1 might be the D (5 bases). The ends were cut back, 0 bases at V and 5 bases at J, with 7 bases in the middle. CDR1 is WNHNN, CDR2 SYGVQD, per germline (reference sequence). This CDR3 has 13 residues. CDR3 sequence: CASSESGGYGYTF. CDR3 nucleotide sequence: TGCGCCAGCAGTGAGTCGGGGGGATATGGCTACACCTTC.

V usage is TRBV2 and J usage is TRBJ2-7; D gene ambiguous. Trimming removed 7 bases at V and 7 bases at J, with 17 bases between. Looked up from germline, CDR1 is SNHLY and CDR2 is FYNNEI. This CDR3 comprises 13 residues. The CDR3 region has the DNA TGTGCCAGCACCAATCATCCCTCCGGGGAGCAGTACTTC. Amino acids: CASTNHPSGEQYF.

This sequence joins TRBV5-5 and TRBJ2-1; D call uncertain. The CDR3 sequence is 13 residues long. V was trimmed by 5 bases and J by 1 base, leaving 7 bases between them. The germline gives CDR1 SGHKS, CDR2 YYEKEE (reference sequence). CDR3 loop: CASRNSSYNEQFF. In DNA form, the CDR3 reads TGTGCCAGCAGAAACAGTTCCTACAATGAGCAGTTCTTC.

The rearrangement uses TRBV6-6 and TRBJ2-5, with D maybe TRBD2 (5 bases). This CDR3 region has 15 residues. CDR1 and CDR2 (germline): MNHNY, SVGAGI (reference sequence). Trimming stripped 2 bases from V and 3 bases from J, with 13 bases between. CDR3 amino acids: CASSYPIGEKETQYF. Here the CDR3 DNA reads TGTGCCAGCAGTTACCCCATTGGGGAGAAAGAGACCCAGTACTTC.

This clone was detected only once. The chain links TRBV19 to TRBJ1-3, with a possible D match to TRBD1 (6 bases). Looked up from germline, CDR1 is LNHDA and CDR2 is SQIVND (reference sequence). The V gene lost 5 bases and the J gene lost 4 bases, with 15 bases spanning the gap. The CDR3 extends over 15 amino acids. CDR3 sequence: CASSPGQTLGNTIYF. CDR3 nucleotides: TGTGCCAGTAGTCCGGGACAAACGCTAGGAAACACCATATATTTT. Variable domain in full (rest from reference TRBV19 and TRBJ1-3): DGGITQSPKYLFRKEGQNVTLSCEQNLNHDAMYWYRQDPGQGLRLIYYSQIVNDFQKGDIAEGYSVSREKKESFPLTVTSAQKNPTAFYLCASSPGQTLGNTIYFGEGSWLTVV.

CDR3 bases: TGTGCCAGCAGCTCCACCCACACAGGGGTTTTTAGTCCGCCCCAGCATTTT. Residues: CASSSTHTGVFSPPQHF. The rearrangement uses TRBV7-9 and TRBJ1-5; 7 nucleotides line up with TRBD1. The CDR3 consists of 17 residues. With 4 bases clipped from V and 9 bases from J, the junction kept 18 bases outside the gene matches. CDR1 and CDR2 (germline): SEHNR, FQNEAQ (reference sequence).

The chain is built from TRBV10-3 and TRBJ1-2; D is ambiguous. This CDR3 comprises 14 residues. Germline CDR1 reads ENHRY; CDR2 reads SYGVKD. V was pared by 4 bases and J by 0 bases, with 9 bases between. The CDR3, as DNA: TGTGCCATCAGTGCGCCGCCGGCTAACTATGGCTACACCTTC. Its protein product is CAISAPPANYGYTF.

As for this clone: Other DNA sequences in the same sample also yield this CDR3. The chain combines TRBV7-2 with TRBJ2-7; D is perhaps TRBD2 (5 bases). V shed 1 base and J shed 4 bases, with 8 bases lying between them. Germline V CDR1 and CDR2: SGHTA, FQGNSA. The CDR3 runs to 13 residues. CDR3 nucleotide sequence: TGTGCCAGCAGCTTAGGACTACTGTACGAGCAGTACTTC. Translation: CASSLGLLYEQYF.

The chain uses TRBV7-6 and TRBJ1-5; D gene ambiguous. The CDR3 extends over 13 amino acids. V was cut by 2 bases and J by 1 base, with 3 bases left in between. CDR1 and CDR2 (germline): SGHVS, FNYEAQ. This CDR3 is CASSLSSNQPQHF. Written as DNA, the CDR3 is TGTGCCAGCAGCTTATCAAGCAATCAGCCCCAGCATTTT.

This chain links TRBV28 with TRBJ1-5; D ambiguous. This CDR3 spans 17 amino acids. Germline V lookup: CDR1 MDHEN, CDR2 SYDVKM. Trimming removed 5 bases at V and 2 bases at J, with 19 bases between. The CDR3 coding sequence is TGTGCCAGCAGTCCCCGGTTCTTGAGGGTGGGCAATCAGCCCCAGCATTTT. It encodes CASSPRFLRVGNQPQHF. Complete variable domain (other parts from reference TRBV28 and TRBJ1-5): DVKVTQSSRYLVKRTGEKVFLECVQDMDHENMFWYRQDPGLGLRLIYFSYDVKMKEKGDIPEGYSVSREKKERFSLILESASTNQTSMYLCASSPRFLRVGNQPQHFGDGTRLSIL.